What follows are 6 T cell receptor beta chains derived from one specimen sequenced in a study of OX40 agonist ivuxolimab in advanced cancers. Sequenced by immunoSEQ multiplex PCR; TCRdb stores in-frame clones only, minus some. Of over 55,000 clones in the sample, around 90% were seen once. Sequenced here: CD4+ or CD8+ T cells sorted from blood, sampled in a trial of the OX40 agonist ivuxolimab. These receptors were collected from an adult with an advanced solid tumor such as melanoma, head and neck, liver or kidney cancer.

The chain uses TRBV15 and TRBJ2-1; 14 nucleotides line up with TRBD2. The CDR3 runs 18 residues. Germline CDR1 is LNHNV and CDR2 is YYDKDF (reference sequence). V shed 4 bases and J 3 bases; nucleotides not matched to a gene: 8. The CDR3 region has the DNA TGTGCCACCAGCACATCCGGGACTAGCGGGAGAGTCTACAATGAGCAGTTCTTC. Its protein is CATSTSGTSGRVYNEQFF.

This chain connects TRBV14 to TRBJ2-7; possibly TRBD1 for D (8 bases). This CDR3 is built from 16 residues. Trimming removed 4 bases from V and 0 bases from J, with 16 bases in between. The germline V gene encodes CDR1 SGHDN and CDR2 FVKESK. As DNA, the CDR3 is TGTGCCAGCAGCCGACGACAGGGGAGGGCCTCCTACGAGCAGTACTTC. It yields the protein CASSRRQGRASYEQYF.

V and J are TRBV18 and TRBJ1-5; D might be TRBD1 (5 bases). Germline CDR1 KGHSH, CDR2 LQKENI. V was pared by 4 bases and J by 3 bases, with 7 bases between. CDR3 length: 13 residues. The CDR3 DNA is TGTGCCAGCTCACTGGACAACAATCAGCCCCAGCATTTT. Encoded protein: CASSLDNNQPQHF.

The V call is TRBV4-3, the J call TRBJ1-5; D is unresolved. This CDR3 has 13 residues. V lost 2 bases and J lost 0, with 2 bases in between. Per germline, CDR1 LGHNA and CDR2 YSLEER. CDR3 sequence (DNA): TGCGCCAGCAGCCAATCTAGCAATCAGCCCCAGCATTTT. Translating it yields CASSQSSNQPQHF.

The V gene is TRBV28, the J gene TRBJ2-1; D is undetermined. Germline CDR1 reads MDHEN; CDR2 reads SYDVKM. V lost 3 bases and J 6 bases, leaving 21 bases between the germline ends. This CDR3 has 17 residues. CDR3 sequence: CASSLFKVGKEVNEQFF. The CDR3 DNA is TGTGCCAGCAGTTTGTTTAAAGTAGGTAAGGAAGTCAATGAGCAGTTCTTC.

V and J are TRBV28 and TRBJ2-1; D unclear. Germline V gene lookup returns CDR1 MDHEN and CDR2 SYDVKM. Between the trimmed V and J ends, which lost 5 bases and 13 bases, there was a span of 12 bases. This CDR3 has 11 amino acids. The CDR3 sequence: CASSPRAFQFF. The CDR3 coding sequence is TGTGCCAGCAGTCCCCGGGCGTTTCAGTTCTTC.